This T cell receptor beta chain appears in the sequencing data of a study of T cells after yellow fever vaccination. General study results and limits: Post-booster reappearance was seen for most primary-vaccination clones (about 96% CD4, around 90% CD8).

TCRdb fed the 5' RACE reads into MiXCR, producing one record per CDR3 protein. This table holds around 250,000 distinct CDR3 sequences, 6% to 7.5% found once. This clonotype was observed at least ten times. Its matching antigen is unknown. Germline CDR1 and CDR2: SQVTM and ANQGSEA. V lost 3 bases, J lost 6 bases, and 10 bases lay in between. The CDR3 is 12 amino acids. The clonotype comes from a man aged 30-40 years who received the YFV17D yellow fever vaccine. The chain combines TRBV29-1 with TRBJ2-3; D uncertain. Source: CD4+ T cells sorted from PBMCs, taken 15 days after the yellow fever booster vaccination. CDR3 coding DNA: TGCAGCGTTGATTTCGGAGCCGATACGCAGTATTTT. Its protein product is CSVDFGADTQYF.